The rows below give T cell receptor beta chains drawn from one sample of a study of response to subunit inactivated influenza vaccine. TCRdb ran MiXCR on the RT-PCR reads and lists one entry per CDR3 protein. The sample records about 570,000 distinct CDR3 sequences, 11% being singletons. The same sample was also studied in work on T cells expressing NK-cell markers.

Source: PBMCs from blood, taken on the day of vaccination. The receptors originated from a man over 45 who received an inactivated influenza vaccine. The CDR3 runs from the conserved cysteine through the conserved F or W. D genes are given only for firm matches. Clone size, where shown, is once, few, many, or a class for clones that have expanded.

D	J	size	V	DNA	CDR3
.	TRBJ2-1	few	TRBV10-3	TGTGCCACCAGGACCGAAAATGAGCAGTTCTTC	CATRTENEQFF
TRBD2	TRBJ2-1	.	TRBV7-9	TGTGCCAGCAGCGCCTCGACTAGCGTCAATGAGCAGTTCTTC	CASSASTSVNEQFF
.	TRBJ1-1	few	TRBV27	TGTGCCAGCAGTTTGCGGGCGGGCGGTGAAGCTTTCTTT	CASSLRAGGEAFF
TRBD2	TRBJ2-3	.	TRBV29-1	TGCAGCGTGGTAGCGGGGGGTGATATAGATACGCAGTATTTT	CSVVAGGDIDTQYF
TRBD2	TRBJ2-3	.	TRBV4-1	TGCGCCAGCAGTTCCCGGGGGTGGCTAGCGGGAGGAAGCACAGATACGCAGTATTTT	CASSSRGWLAGGSTDTQYF
.	TRBJ2-1	.	TRBV29-1	TGCAGCGTTGAACGAGGGCGCGGTTCACAGGAGCAGTTCTTC	CSVERGRGSQEQFF
.	TRBJ2-7	.	TRBV18	TGTGCCAGCTCAGAGACGGCCTCTGCCTACGAGCAGTACTTC	CASSETASAYEQYF
TRBD2	TRBJ2-1	few	TRBV28	TGTGCCAGCAGAACTTCCGGGACTAGCGGGAGTCGTGGGCAGTTCTTC	CASRTSGTSGSRGQFF
.	TRBJ1-1	many	TRBV9	TGTGCCAGCAGCGTAGCTTTGGGGGCAGGTACTGAAGCTTTCTTT	CASSVALGAGTEAFF
TRBD1	TRBJ2-6	.	TRBV18	TGTGCCAGCACAGGGGTTGGGGCCAACGTCCTGACTTTC	CASTGVGANVLTF
.	TRBJ2-4	.	TRBV12-3/TRBV12-4	TGTGCCAGCAGTGGGATGAACATTCAGTACTTC	CASSGMNIQYF
.	TRBJ1-1	.	TRBV7-9	TGTGCCAGCAGCTCAGGATTTGAAGCTTTCTTT	CASSSGFEAFF
.	TRBJ2-1	.	TRBV27	TGTGCCAGCAGTTTTGCCCCCGGTGTGGGATCGGATGAGCAGTTCTTC	CASSFAPGVGSDEQFF
.	TRBJ2-7	.	TRBV12-3/TRBV12-4	TGTGCCAGCAGTTCCCTTTCGGAGGGGGGTTACGAGCAGTACTTC	CASSSLSEGGYEQYF
.	TRBJ2-1	few	TRBV6-2/TRBV6-3	TGTGCCAGCAGTTACTTGCGGAGCTACAATGAGCAGTTCTTC	CASSYLRSYNEQFF
TRBD1	TRBJ2-7	.	TRBV20-1	TGCAGTGCTAGAGACCCGACCGGGACAGGGGCCTCCTACGAGCAGTACTTC	CSARDPTGTGASYEQYF
TRBD2	TRBJ2-7	few	TRBV2	TGTGCCAGCAGTGAGACTAGCGGGAGTCCCAACGAGCAGTACTTC	CASSETSGSPNEQYF
.	TRBJ2-2	many	TRBV15	TGTGCCACCACCGCGGGGGCCACCGGGGAGCTGTTTTTT	CATTAGATGELFF
.	TRBJ1-1	few	TRBV11-2	TGTGCCAGCAGCTTAGCCTCCCGCACTGAAGCTTTCTTT	CASSLASRTEAFF
TRBD2	TRBJ2-2	.	TRBV29-1	TGCAGCGTTTCCTTGGGACTAGCGGGGACCGGGGAGCTGTTTTTT	CSVSLGLAGTGELFF
.	TRBJ2-2	many	TRBV28	TGTGCCAGCAGACCGGGACTTTACCCCGGGGAGCTGTTTTTT	CASRPGLYPGELFF
.	TRBJ2-7	.	TRBV5-1	TGCGCCAGCAGCCTTGACAGAAGTTATGGATGGCAGTACTTC	CASSLDRSYGWQYF
.	TRBJ2-3	few	TRBV5-6	TGTGCCAGCAGCCAACCTGAGAAGGTAGCGGCCGGGGATACGCAGTATTTT	CASSQPEKVAAGDTQYF
.	TRBJ2-1	.	TRBV11-3	TGTGCCAGCAGCTTAGACCCGGACAGTATCCACAATGAGCAGTTCTTC	CASSLDPDSIHNEQFF
.	TRBJ1-4	few	TRBV15	TGTGCCACCAGCAGAGTGGAATGGGAAAAACTGTTTTTT	CATSRVEWEKLFF
TRBD2	TRBJ2-3	.	TRBV20-1	TGCAGTGTGAGGGGACTAGCGGGATTTGATACGCAGTATTTT	CSVRGLAGFDTQYF
.	TRBJ2-7	.	TRBV29-1	TGCAGCGTATTAAGGGGATCTGGCGAGCAGTACTTC	CSVLRGSGEQYF
TRBD2	TRBJ2-1	few	TRBV29-1	TGCAGCGTTGATCGTAGCGGGATTGACAATGAGCAGTTCTTC	CSVDRSGIDNEQFF